Described below is a single T cell receptor (beta chain) sequence and its context. Its cognate antigen is unknown. The source of the sample is a study of T-cell memory formation after mild COVID-19. Across the whole study: Each donor largely had its own TCR clusters. The study's findings and limits: Clones contracting day 15 to 85 were balanced CD4/CD8; later expanders leaned CD4+.

UMIs and sample barcodes were carried by the TCR alpha and TCR beta cDNA libraries that 5'RACE produced using constant-segment primers. From the 5' RACE reads, TCRdb called clonotypes with MiXCR, one entry per CDR3 protein. The table has a few hundred thousand distinct CDR3 sequences, 15% to 20% seen once. The germline CDR1 and CDR2 sequences are WNHNN and SYGVQD (reference sequence). The V gene lost 2 bases and the J gene lost 4 bases, with 12 bases spanning the gap. The CDR3 runs 14 residues. The receptor was isolated from a man younger than 35 who had mild COVID-19 (a few samples of this study predate the infection). Cell type and time point are not known. Material for sequencing was PBMCs or a T cell subset sorted from them (not recorded which). This chain joins TRBV10-1 and TRBJ2-7; D could derive from TRBD1 or TRBD2 (5 bases each). The CDR3 region has the DNA TGCGCCAGCAGTGAGGGGACGGCGGTTTACGAGCAGTACTTC. This codes for CASSEGTAVYEQYF.